The 13 T cell receptor beta chains below come from one sample, sequenced in a study of T-cell memory formation after mild COVID-19. TCRdb reanalysed the 5' RACE reads using MiXCR and keeps one entry per CDR3 protein. The data hold roughly 110,000 distinct CDR3 sequences, with roughly 20% observed a single time. Sequencing was done on a sample of PBMCs or a T cell subset sorted from them (not recorded which). The receptors were sampled from a man aged 18 to 30 who had mild COVID-19 (a few samples of this study predate the infection). Cell type and time point are not known.

The rearrangement uses TRBV28 and TRBJ2-3; D possibly corresponds to TRBD1 (5 bases). The V and J ends lost 3 bases and 0 bases respectively, with 13 bases between them. Germline assignment: CDR1 MDHEN and CDR2 SYDVKM. The CDR3 consists of 16 residues. The CDR3 DNA follows: TGTGCCAGCAGTTTTTACAGGATCCGAAGCACAGATACGCAGTATTTT. Amino acids: CASSFYRIRSTDTQYF.

The J gene is TRBJ1-5, the V gene TRBV4-1; D not certain. Trimming pared 2 bases from V and 0 bases from J, leaving 2 bases between. Germline V CDR1 and CDR2: MGHRA, YSYEKL. The CDR3 length is 13 residues. The DNA for the CDR3 is TGCGCCAGCAGCCAACGTAGCAATCAGCCCCAGCATTTT. Its protein product is CASSQRSNQPQHF.

In this sample, this clonotype turned up a few times. The rearrangement uses TRBV12-3 or TRBV12-4 and TRBJ2-1; D might be TRBD1 (5 bases). Trimming shortened V by 11 bases and J by 3 bases, and 14 bases separated the two germline ends. The CDR3 loop spans 13 amino acids. The DNA for the CDR3 is TGTGCCGGGGCCCCAGGCATCTACAATGAGCAGTTCTTC. Amino acid sequence: CAGAPGIYNEQFF.

The chain joins TRBV20-1 to TRBJ1-1; D possibly corresponds to TRBD1 (5 bases). This CDR3 region has 13 residues. The V end was cut by 0 bases, the J end by 2 bases, with 7 bases between. Germline-derived CDR1 and CDR2 are DFQATT and SNEGSKA (reference sequence). Here the CDR3 DNA reads TGCAGTGCTAGAGAACAGGTTAACACTGAAGCTTTCTTT. Translation: CSAREQVNTEAFF.

This clonotype has a handful of counts. The J gene is TRBJ1-6, the V gene TRBV4-3; D ambiguous. Germline lookup yields CDR1 LGHNA and CDR2 YSLEER. Trimming cost V 3 bases and J 8 bases, with 8 bases left between them. This CDR3 is 13 amino acids long. The chain's CDR3 is CASSQIAYSPLHF. The CDR3 bases are TGCGCCAGCAGCCAGATTGCCTATTCACCCCTCCACTTT.

The rearrangement links TRBV11-1 to TRBJ2-1, with D possibly TRBD2 on 5 matching bases. Germline assignment: CDR1 SGHAT and CDR2 FQDESV (reference sequence). CDR3 length: 14 residues. Trimming removed 2 bases at V and 1 base at J, with 6 bases between. The CDR3 region has the DNA TGTGCCAGCAGCTTACCGGGGTCCTACAATGAGCAGTTCTTC. Amino acid sequence: CASSLPGSYNEQFF.

The chain combines TRBV20-1 with TRBJ2-3, with D perhaps TRBD2 (6 bases). CDR1 is DFQATT and CDR2 is SNEGSKA in the germline V gene (reference sequence). The germline V and J ends were trimmed by 3 bases and 6 bases, with 19 bases remaining between them. The CDR3 is made up of 15 amino acids. The CDR3 sequence: CSASGKGEEGDTQYF. The CDR3 region has the DNA TGCAGTGCTAGCGGGAAAGGGGAGGAGGGCGATACGCAGTATTTT.

The table lists this clonotype with a few counts. J is TRBJ1-6 and V is TRBV10-3; no definite D call. The CDR3 loop spans 15 amino acids. The germline CDR1 and CDR2 sequences are ENHRY and SYGVKD. Trimming took off 7 bases at V and 6 bases at J, with 16 bases between the two ends. DNA of the CDR3: TGTGCCATCAACGACGGCCAATCGCCTAATTCACCCCTCCACTTT. This encodes CAINDGQSPNSPLHF.

This clonotype was observed a few times. J is TRBJ1-1 and V is TRBV5-1, with D unclear. From germline, CDR1 is SGHRS and CDR2 YFSETQ. The CDR3 length is 11 residues. The ends were cut back, 10 bases at V and 3 bases at J, with 10 bases in the middle. CDR3 sequence reads: CAGLWDTEAFF. CDR3 in DNA: TGCGCCGGCCTGTGGGACACTGAAGCTTTCTTT.

V is TRBV20-1 and J is TRBJ2-1; D possibly corresponds to TRBD1 (6 bases). The CDR3 runs 16 residues. The germline gives CDR1 DFQATT, CDR2 SNEGSKA (reference sequence). Trimming removed 0 bases from V and 9 bases from J, with 21 bases in between. The CDR3 loop reads CSARDRPGRGRGEQFF. The CDR3 DNA is TGCAGTGCTAGAGATCGTCCCGGCAGGGGTCGCGGTGAGCAGTTCTTC.

In its sample, this clonotype was seen a few times. The V and J genes are TRBV5-8 and TRBJ2-7; weak D call: TRBD2 (7 bases). The germline V gene encodes CDR1 SGHTS and CDR2 YDEGEE. This CDR3 is built from 15 residues. V was trimmed by 0 bases and J by 2 bases, leaving 12 bases between them. This CDR3 is CASSLGGGLAYEQYV. CDR3 nucleotides: TGTGCCAGCAGCTTGGGGGGGGGCCTAGCCTACGAGCAGTACGTC.

This clonotype has a handful of counts. CDR3 residues: CASSRRGAANEKLFF. CDR3 DNA: TGCGCCAGCTCCCGGCGGGGGGCGGCTAATGAAAAACTGTTTTTT. V and J are TRBV5-1 and TRBJ1-4; possible D gene TRBD1, 6 bases. Germline V gene lookup returns CDR1 SGHRS and CDR2 YFSETQ. With 7 bases removed from V and 3 bases from J, the gap between germline ends came to 16 bases. The CDR3 loop spans 15 amino acids.

This clonotype has only a few counts. The chain employs TRBV5-4 and TRBJ2-7, with D hard to call. The CDR3 sequence is 12 residues long. Trimming took off 0 bases at V and 4 bases at J, with 5 bases between the two ends. Per germline, CDR1 SGHNT and CDR2 YYREEE (reference sequence). CDR3 protein: CASSLATYEQYF. The CDR3 nucleotides read TGTGCCAGCAGCTTGGCGACTTACGAGCAGTACTTC.